Presented here are 30 T cell receptor beta chains from one specimen sequenced in a study of Graves' ophthalmopathy and Graves' hyperthyroidism. RNA transcripts were the source from which TCR beta CDR3 regions were amplified. HTBI-primed RT-PCR formed the first round, and a multiplex PCR formed the second. From the multiplex PCR reads, TCRdb called clonotypes with MiXCR, one entry per CDR3 protein. The repertoire holds a few hundred thousand distinct CDR3 sequences, with approximately 16% as singletons. Sample: peripheral blood. These receptors were taken from a woman between 18 and 29 years old with Graves' ophthalmopathy.

In this sample, this clonotype turned up many times. The J gene is TRBJ1-2, the V gene TRBV4-1; 7 nucleotides align to TRBD1. Germline trimming cut 0 bases from V and 4 bases from J; bases unmatched to any gene: 5. There are 15 residues in the CDR3. Germline V lookup: CDR1 MGHRA, CDR2 YSYEKL. CDR3 loop: CASSQEQGFGYGYTF. CDR3 coding DNA: TGCGCCAGCAGCCAAGAACAGGGGTTCGGCTATGGCTACACCTTC.

The chain combines TRBV3-1 with TRBJ2-1; 10 positions match TRBD2. The CDR3 runs to 15 residues. Trimming cost V 4 bases and J 4 bases; bases outside gene matches: 4. Germline V gives CDR1 LGHDT, CDR2 YNNKEL (reference sequence). This CDR3 reads CASSPGLAAYNEQFF. Written as DNA, the CDR3 is TGTGCCAGCAGCCCCGGACTAGCGGCTTACAATGAGCAGTTCTTC.

The chain uses TRBV12-3 or TRBV12-4 and TRBJ2-2, with TRBD2 matching over 13 bases. The CDR3 is made up of 15 amino acids. After removal of 5 bases from V and 8 bases from J, the junction contained 5 bases not matched to a gene. The CDR3 spells CASSPGLAGVGELFF. The CDR3 DNA is TGTGCCAGCAGTCCTGGACTAGCGGGAGTAGGGGAGCTGTTTTTT.

The V gene is TRBV7-2, the J gene TRBJ1-6; D is perhaps TRBD1 (5 bases). Germline assignment: CDR1 SGHTA and CDR2 FQGNSA. The CDR3 sequence is 14 residues long. Trimming took 9 bases from V and 5 from J, leaving 14 bases between them. Written as DNA, the CDR3 is TGTGCCAGTCGAAGTGGGGGGGATAATTCACCCCTCCACTTT. Residues: CASRSGGDNSPLHF.

This clonotype was seen ten or more times. The chain links TRBV2 to TRBJ2-7; D not resolved. The germline V gene encodes CDR1 SNHLY and CDR2 FYNNEI. This CDR3 contains 15 residues. V lost 7 bases to trimming and J lost 2 bases, with 18 bases between them. The CDR3 nucleotides read TGTGCCAGCACCTCACTGGTGGCCCTGGCCTACGAGCAGTACTTC. This sequence encodes CASTSLVALAYEQYF.

The sample holds many counts of this clonotype. The chain joins TRBV19 to TRBJ2-7; 7 bases align to TRBD2. Per the germline V gene, CDR1 is LNHDA and CDR2 is SQIVND (reference sequence). This CDR3 contains 14 residues. V was clipped by 6 bases and J by 1 base; unmatched bases: 6. DNA for the CDR3: TGTGCCAGTAGGGATAGCGGGTATTCCTACGAGCAGTACTTC. This gives the protein CASRDSGYSYEQYF.

In this sample, this clonotype turned up many times. J is TRBJ2-7 and V is TRBV27; D is possibly TRBD1 or TRBD2 (7 bases each). Germline CDR1 reads MNHEY; CDR2 reads SMNVEV (reference sequence). V was trimmed by 2 bases and J by 4 bases, leaving 15 bases between them. This CDR3 region has 15 residues. The DNA for the CDR3 is TGTGCCAGCAGTTTAACCCAGGGGGGGATTTACGAGCAGTACTTC. It codes for CASSLTQGGIYEQYF.

The sample holds many counts of this clonotype. The CDR3 DNA sequence: TGCGCCAGCAGCCAAGATCCAGGAACAGCCACTGAAGCTTTCTTT. Amino acids: CASSQDPGTATEAFF. The rearrangement uses TRBV4-3 and TRBJ1-1; no clear D. This CDR3 is 15 amino acids long. V was clipped by 0 bases and J by 4 bases, with 12 bases between them. Germline V CDR1 and CDR2: LGHNA, YSLEER.

This clonotype has ten or more counts. The rearrangement joins TRBV6-2 or TRBV6-3 to TRBJ1-1; a weak D match, TRBD1 (5 bases). Trimming pared 2 bases from V and 7 bases from J, leaving 11 bases between. CDR1 MNHEY and CDR2 SVGEGT come from the germline V gene. This CDR3 has 13 amino acids. The CDR3: CASSYMGLSEAFF. The CDR3 DNA is TGTGCCAGCAGTTACATGGGACTGAGTGAAGCTTTCTTT.

This clonotype was detected ten times or more. The V and J genes are TRBV6-2 or TRBV6-3 and TRBJ1-1, with 10 nucleotides matching TRBD1. Trimming at V came to 5 bases and at J to 1 base, leaving 7 bases not matched to a gene. This CDR3 spans 16 amino acids. The germline V gene has CDR1 MNHEY and CDR2 SVGEGT. The CDR3 is CASSPRQGAGNTEAFF. CDR3 sequence (DNA): TGTGCCAGCAGTCCTCGACAGGGGGCTGGGAACACTGAAGCTTTCTTT.

This clonotype was observed at least ten times. CDR3 amino acids: CASSIHRGLYNSPLHF. The CDR3 DNA reads TGTGCCAGCAGTATTCACAGGGGACTATATAATTCACCCCTCCACTTT. J is TRBJ1-6 and V is TRBV27, with 7 nucleotides matching TRBD1. The CDR3 sequence is 16 residues long. The junction had 8 bases not matched to a gene; V was cut back by 5 bases and J by 4 bases. The V gene's germline CDR1 is MNHEY and CDR2 SMNVEV (reference sequence).

The chain uses TRBV29-1 and TRBJ1-2; D unclear. The germline V gene encodes CDR1 SQVTM and CDR2 ANQGSEA. The germline V and J ends were trimmed by 5 bases and 5 bases, with 12 bases remaining between them. The CDR3 loop spans 12 amino acids. This chain's CDR3 is CSVISGSYGYTF. The CDR3, as DNA: TGCAGCGTTATCAGCGGATCTTATGGCTACACCTTC.

This clonotype occurred many times. The chain carries TRBV15 and TRBJ1-5; D gene unclear. CDR3 size: 13 residues. Germline CDR1 LNHNV, CDR2 YYDKDF (reference sequence). V was trimmed by 8 bases and J by 0 bases, leaving 8 bases between them. The CDR3 coding sequence is TGTGCCACCGGTGCCTATAGCAATCAGCCCCAGCATTTT. Translation: CATGAYSNQPQHF.

This clonotype was counted at least ten times. The chain joins TRBV28 to TRBJ1-2; 8 bases fit TRBD1. This CDR3 comprises 13 residues. V was pared by 3 bases and J by 8 bases, with 5 bases of the junction left unmatched. Germline loops: CDR1 MDHEN, CDR2 SYDVKM. CDR3: CASSFDRGSGYTF. For the CDR3, the DNA is TGTGCCAGCAGTTTCGACAGGGGAAGCGGCTACACCTTC.

This clonotype was detected many times. CDR3 DNA sequence: TGTGCCAGCAGCTTAGCGGCTGGGACAGGGAGGTTTCAGCCCCAGCATTTT. Encoded protein: CASSLAAGTGRFQPQHF. The rearrangement links TRBV7-2 to TRBJ1-5, with 9 positions matching TRBD1. The length of the CDR3 is 17 residues. Germline-derived CDR1 and CDR2 are SGHTA and FQGNSA. V trimming: 0 bases; J trimming: 6 bases; junction bases outside the gene matches: 9.

The sample holds a few counts of this clonotype. This chain links TRBV7-2 with TRBJ2-7; 8 bases are shared with TRBD2. V was pared by 1 base and J by 10 bases, with 6 bases of the junction left unmatched. CDR3 size: 13 residues. Germline values: CDR1 SGHTA, CDR2 FQGNSA. CDR3 loop: CASSLVREDGQYF. For the CDR3, the DNA is TGTGCCAGCAGCTTAGTGCGGGAGGACGGACAGTACTTC.

At least ten counts were recorded for this clonotype. V gene TRBV28 combines with J gene TRBJ1-2; D is undetermined. Germline V gene sequence: CDR1 MDHEN, CDR2 SYDVKM. The CDR3 spans 14 residues. The germline V and J ends were trimmed by 3 bases and 7 bases, with 15 bases remaining between them. CDR3 amino acids: CASSLDVEVGGYTF. DNA of the CDR3: TGTGCCAGCAGTTTGGACGTGGAAGTTGGTGGCTACACCTTC.

This clonotype was found many times. The rearrangement uses TRBV28 and TRBJ2-5; 8 positions agree with TRBD1. Germline V gene data show CDR1 as MDHEN and CDR2 as SYDVKM. The V gene end was trimmed by 6 bases and the J gene end by 5 bases; junction bases not matched to a gene: 11. This CDR3 contains 15 residues. The CDR3 sequence: CASRSDRAGGETQYF. In DNA, the CDR3 is TGTGCCAGCAGATCGGACAGGGCGGGTGGGGAGACCCAGTACTTC.

The CDR3 loop is CASKTGRDNQPQHF. The CDR3 DNA is TGTGCCAGCAAGACAGGGAGGGATAATCAGCCCCAGCATTTT. This chain links TRBV6-2 or TRBV6-3 with TRBJ1-5; 7 positions agree with TRBD1. This CDR3 is 14 amino acids long. Germline V gene lookup returns CDR1 MNHEY and CDR2 SVGEGT. J was trimmed by 4 bases and V by 7 bases; bases with no gene match: 7.

Many counts were recorded for this clonotype. The genes are TRBV6-1 and TRBJ1-1; 7 bases match TRBD1. V was pared by 7 bases and J by 6 bases, with 14 bases of the junction left unmatched. The CDR3 covers 15 residues. Germline lookup yields CDR1 MNHNS and CDR2 SASEGT. The DNA for the CDR3 is TGTGCCAGCACCCAAAACGCCAGGGGGGTCGCTGAAGCTTTCTTT. This encodes CASTQNARGVAEAFF.

This clonotype was detected ten times or more. Relative to the germline gene, one junction end is altered; a read error may explain this. V gene TRBV13 combines with J gene TRBJ2-7; D not certain. The V gene's germline CDR1 is PRHDT and CDR2 FYEKMQ (reference sequence). This CDR3 contains 15 residues. The CDR3 region is CASSLGPENSYEQYF. As DNA, the CDR3 is TGTGCCAGCAGCCTAGGGCCGGAAAACTCCTACGAGCAGTACTTC.

This clonotype was counted a single time. The rearrangement links TRBV20-1 to TRBJ2-5; D possibly corresponds to TRBD1 (6 bases). This CDR3 is built from 12 residues. Germline CDR1 and CDR2: DFQATT and SNEGSKA (reference sequence). V lost 4 bases, J lost 5 bases, and 11 bases lay in between. The chain's CDR3 is CSAKGVGETQYF. The CDR3 DNA is TGCAGTGCTAAGGGGGTGGGGGAGACCCAGTACTTC.

Only one count was recorded for this clonotype. The chain carries TRBV29-1 and TRBJ1-1; TRBD1 is a possible D gene (5 bases). Trimming pared 6 bases from V and 2 bases from J, leaving 19 bases between. CDR1 and CDR2 from the germline V gene are SQVTM and ANQGSEA. The CDR3 length is 15 residues. The CDR3 DNA reads TGCAGCGTCAAAACGGGCCGGGGCCTAAACACTGAAGCTTTCTTT. Its translation: CSVKTGRGLNTEAFF.

The chain recombines TRBV20-1 with TRBJ1-5; 10 positions agree with TRBD1. Trimming removed 4 bases from V and 6 bases from J; junction bases left unmatched: 6. Germline loops: CDR1 DFQATT, CDR2 SNEGSKA (reference sequence). CDR3 length: 14 amino acids. DNA of the CDR3: TGCAGTGCTACGCCGGGACAGGGGATTCAGCCCCAGCATTTT. Translating gives CSATPGQGIQPQHF.

This chain joins TRBV6-2 or TRBV6-3 and TRBJ1-1; the match to TRBD1 covers 8 bases. The J segment lost 1 base and the V segment lost 8 bases, leaving 3 bases of the junction unmatched. The CDR3 is 13 amino acids. Per the germline V gene, CDR1 is MNHEY and CDR2 is SVGEGT. CDR3 sequence reads: CASQQGENTEAFF. Here the CDR3 DNA reads TGTGCCAGCCAACAGGGGGAGAACACTGAAGCTTTCTTT.

This clonotype was detected many times. The chain joins TRBV6-5 to TRBJ1-2; weak D call: TRBD1 (5 bases). V dropped 9 bases and J dropped 5 bases, with 19 bases sitting between them. The CDR3 spans 14 residues. Looked up from germline, CDR1 is MNHEY and CDR2 is SVGAGI. CDR3: CASTPGTLLYGYTF. In DNA, the CDR3 is TGTGCCAGTACCCCCGGGACCCTCCTATATGGCTACACCTTC.

This clonotype came up many times. The chain combines TRBV24-1 with TRBJ2-5, with 10 bases identical to TRBD1. The CDR3 covers 16 residues. V lost 4 bases and J lost 4; bases outside the gene matches: 8. Germline assignment: CDR1 KGHDR and CDR2 SFDVKD. CDR3 loop: CATSEPGQGEGETQYF. The CDR3, as DNA: TGTGCCACCAGTGAACCCGGACAGGGGGAGGGAGAGACCCAGTACTTC.

This clonotype was recorded at least ten times. This chain joins TRBV12-3 or TRBV12-4 and TRBJ1-5; D is uncertain. The CDR3 has 13 amino acids. The V end lost 5 bases, the J end lost 4 bases, and 9 bases lay between the germline ends. The CDR3 DNA is TGTGCCAGCAGTGGGGAGGTTAATCAGCCCCAGCATTTT. Translation: CASSGEVNQPQHF.

The chain uses TRBV12-3 or TRBV12-4 and TRBJ1-1, with D perhaps matching TRBD1 (5 bases). This CDR3 contains 14 residues. The V end was cut by 8 bases, the J end by 6 bases, with 19 bases between. This chain's CDR3 is CASLQAPGVPEAFF. In nucleotides, the CDR3 is TGTGCCAGCCTACAGGCGCCGGGGGTACCTGAAGCTTTCTTT.

This clonotype was picked up many times. The CDR3 DNA reads as TGTGCCAGCAGTTACTCCCGGGTCTTTGGCTACACCTTC. This sequence encodes CASSYSRVFGYTF. The chain links TRBV6-2 or TRBV6-3 to TRBJ1-2; no firm D call. V was clipped by 0 bases and J by 7 bases, with 9 bases between them. The CDR3 is made up of 13 amino acids. Per germline, CDR1 MNHEY and CDR2 SVGEGT.